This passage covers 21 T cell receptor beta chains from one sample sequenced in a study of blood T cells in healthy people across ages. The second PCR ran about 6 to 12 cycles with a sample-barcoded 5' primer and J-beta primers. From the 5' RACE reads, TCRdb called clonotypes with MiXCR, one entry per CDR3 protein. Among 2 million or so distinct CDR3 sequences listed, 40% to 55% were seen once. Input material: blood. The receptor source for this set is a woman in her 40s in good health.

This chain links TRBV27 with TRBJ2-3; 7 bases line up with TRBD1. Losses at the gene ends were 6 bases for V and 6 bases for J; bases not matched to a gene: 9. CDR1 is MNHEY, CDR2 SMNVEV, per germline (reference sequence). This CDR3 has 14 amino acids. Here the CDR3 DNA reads TGTGCCAGCAGGAGGGACAGCTCGGGGGATACGCAGTATTTT. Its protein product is CASRRDSSGDTQYF.

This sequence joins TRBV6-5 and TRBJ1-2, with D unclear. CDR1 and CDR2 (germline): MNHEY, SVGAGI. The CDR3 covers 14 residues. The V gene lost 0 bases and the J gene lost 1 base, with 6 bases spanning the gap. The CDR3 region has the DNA TGTGCCAGCAGTTACTCGGTTAATAACTATGGCTACACCTTC. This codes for CASSYSVNNYGYTF.

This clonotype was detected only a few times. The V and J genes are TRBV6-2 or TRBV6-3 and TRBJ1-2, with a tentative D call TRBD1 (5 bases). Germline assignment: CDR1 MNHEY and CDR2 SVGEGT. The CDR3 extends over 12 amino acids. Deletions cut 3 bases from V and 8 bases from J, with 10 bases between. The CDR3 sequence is CASSYRGHGYTF. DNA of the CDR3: TGTGCCAGCAGTTATCGGGGCCACGGCTACACCTTC.

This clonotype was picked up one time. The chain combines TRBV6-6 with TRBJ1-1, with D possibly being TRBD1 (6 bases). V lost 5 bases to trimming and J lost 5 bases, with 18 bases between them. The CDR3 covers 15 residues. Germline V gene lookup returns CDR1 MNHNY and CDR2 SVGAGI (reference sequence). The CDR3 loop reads CASSLSPQQGTEAFF. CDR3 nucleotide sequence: TGTGCCAGCAGTCTCTCTCCCCAACAGGGAACTGAAGCTTTCTTT.

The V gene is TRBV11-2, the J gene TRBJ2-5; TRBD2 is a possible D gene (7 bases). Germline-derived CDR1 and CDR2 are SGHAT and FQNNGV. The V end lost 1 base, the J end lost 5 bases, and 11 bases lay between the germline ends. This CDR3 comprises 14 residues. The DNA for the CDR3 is TGTGCCAGCAGCTTAGGGGGGGGCTTTGAGACCCAGTACTTC. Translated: CASSLGGGFETQYF.

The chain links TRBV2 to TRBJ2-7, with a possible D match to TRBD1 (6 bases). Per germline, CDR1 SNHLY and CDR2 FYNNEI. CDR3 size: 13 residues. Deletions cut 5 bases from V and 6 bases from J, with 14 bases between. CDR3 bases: TGTGCCAGCAGTCTTCTACAGGGATGCGAGCAGTACTTC. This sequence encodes CASSLLQGCEQYF.

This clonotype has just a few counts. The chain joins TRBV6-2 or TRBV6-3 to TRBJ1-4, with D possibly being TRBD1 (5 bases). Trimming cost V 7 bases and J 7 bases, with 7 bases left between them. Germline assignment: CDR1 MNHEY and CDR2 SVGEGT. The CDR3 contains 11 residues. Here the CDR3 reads CASMQGEKLFF. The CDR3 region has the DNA TGTGCCAGCATGCAGGGTGAAAAACTGTTTTTT.

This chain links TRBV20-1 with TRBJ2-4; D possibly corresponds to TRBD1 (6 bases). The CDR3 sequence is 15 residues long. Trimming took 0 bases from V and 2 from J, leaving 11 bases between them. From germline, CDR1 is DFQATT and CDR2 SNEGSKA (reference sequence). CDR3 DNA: TGCAGTGCTAGAGATCGGACAGCCTCCAAAAACATTCAGTACTTC. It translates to CSARDRTASKNIQYF.

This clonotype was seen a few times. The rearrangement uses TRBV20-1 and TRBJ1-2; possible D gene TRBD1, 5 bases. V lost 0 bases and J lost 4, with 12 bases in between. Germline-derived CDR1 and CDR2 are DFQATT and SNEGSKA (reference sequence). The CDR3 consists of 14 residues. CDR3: CSAREAGNFYGYTF. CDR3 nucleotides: TGCAGTGCTAGAGAAGCAGGGAACTTCTATGGCTACACCTTC.

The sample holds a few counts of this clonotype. The CDR3 is CASSVGRVSGYNEQFF. The CDR3 DNA follows: TGTGCCAGCAGCGTAGGTAGGGTATCTGGATACAATGAGCAGTTCTTC. This chain links TRBV9 with TRBJ2-1, with D unresolved. V gave up 0 bases and J gave up 4 bases, with 14 bases separating them. The CDR3 is 16 amino acids. Germline values: CDR1 SGDLS, CDR2 YYNGEE.

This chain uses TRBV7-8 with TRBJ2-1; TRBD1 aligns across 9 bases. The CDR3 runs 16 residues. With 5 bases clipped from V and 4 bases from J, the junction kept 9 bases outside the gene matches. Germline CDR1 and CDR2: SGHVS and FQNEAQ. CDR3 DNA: TGTGCCAGCAGCCCCAGCACCGGGACAGGGTACAATGAGCAGTTCTTC. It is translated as CASSPSTGTGYNEQFF.

The CDR3 DNA sequence: TGTGCCAGCAGCCAATCGACTGGGGCCAACGTCCTGACTTTC. The encoded protein is CASSQSTGANVLTF. The rearrangement joins TRBV7-9 to TRBJ2-6; no clear D gene. The CDR3 loop spans 14 amino acids. CDR1 and CDR2 from the germline V gene are SEHNR and FQNEAQ (reference sequence). The ends were cut back, 5 bases at V and 2 bases at J, with 7 bases in the middle.

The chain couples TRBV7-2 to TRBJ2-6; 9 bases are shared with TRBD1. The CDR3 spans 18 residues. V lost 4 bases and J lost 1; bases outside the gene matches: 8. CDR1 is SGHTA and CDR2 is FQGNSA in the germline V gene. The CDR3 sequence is CASSSAGTGYSGANVLTF. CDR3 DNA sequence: TGTGCCAGCAGCTCAGCCGGGACAGGGTATTCTGGGGCCAACGTCCTGACTTTC. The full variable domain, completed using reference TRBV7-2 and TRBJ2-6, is GAGVSQSPSNKVTEKGKDVELRCDPISGHTALYWYRQSLGQGLEFLIYFQGNSAPDKSGLPSDRFSAERTGGSVSTLTIQRTQQEDSAVYLCASSSAGTGYSGANVLTFGAGSRLTVL.

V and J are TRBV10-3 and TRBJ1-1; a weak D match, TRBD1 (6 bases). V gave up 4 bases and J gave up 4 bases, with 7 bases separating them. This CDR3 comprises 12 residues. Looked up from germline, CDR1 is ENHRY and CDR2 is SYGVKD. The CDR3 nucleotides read TGTGCCATCAGTGCAGGGGTCACTGAAGCTTTCTTT. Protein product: CAISAGVTEAFF.

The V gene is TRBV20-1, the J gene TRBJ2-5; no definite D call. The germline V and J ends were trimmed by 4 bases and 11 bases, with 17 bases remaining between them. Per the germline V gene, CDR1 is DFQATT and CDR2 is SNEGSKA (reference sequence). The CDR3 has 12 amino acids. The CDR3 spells CSANRPLNEQYF. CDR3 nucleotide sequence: TGCAGTGCTAACAGACCCCTAAATGAGCAGTACTTC.

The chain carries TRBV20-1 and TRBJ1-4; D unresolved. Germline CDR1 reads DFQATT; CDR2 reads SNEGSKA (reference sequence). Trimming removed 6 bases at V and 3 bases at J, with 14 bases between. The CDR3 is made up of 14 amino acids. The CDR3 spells CSAIGMASNEKLFF. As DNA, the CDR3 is TGCAGTGCAATAGGGATGGCATCTAATGAAAAACTGTTTTTT.

In DNA, the CDR3 is TGTGCCAGCAGTTCAGAGGGACGTAGCTCTGGGGCCAACGTCCTGACTTTC. This sequence encodes CASSSEGRSSGANVLTF. The rearrangement uses TRBV27 and TRBJ2-6; perhaps D is TRBD1 or TRBD2 (5 bases each). V shed 4 bases and J shed 0 bases, with 13 bases lying between them. This CDR3 is built from 17 residues. From germline, CDR1 is MNHEY and CDR2 SMNVEV (reference sequence).

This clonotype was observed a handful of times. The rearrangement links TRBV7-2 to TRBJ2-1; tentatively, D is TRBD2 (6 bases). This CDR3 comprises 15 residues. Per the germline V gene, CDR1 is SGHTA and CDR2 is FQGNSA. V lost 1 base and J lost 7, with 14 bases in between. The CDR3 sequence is CASSLVGTVTNEQFF. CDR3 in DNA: TGTGCCAGCAGCTTAGTAGGGACTGTGACAAATGAGCAGTTCTTC.

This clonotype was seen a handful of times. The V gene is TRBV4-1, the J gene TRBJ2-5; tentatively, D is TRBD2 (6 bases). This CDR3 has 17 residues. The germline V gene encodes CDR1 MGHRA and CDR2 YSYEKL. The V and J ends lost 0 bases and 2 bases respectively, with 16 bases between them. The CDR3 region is CASSQDLSSRGQETQYF. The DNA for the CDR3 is TGCGCCAGCAGCCAAGATCTCAGCTCTCGGGGGCAAGAGACCCAGTACTTC.

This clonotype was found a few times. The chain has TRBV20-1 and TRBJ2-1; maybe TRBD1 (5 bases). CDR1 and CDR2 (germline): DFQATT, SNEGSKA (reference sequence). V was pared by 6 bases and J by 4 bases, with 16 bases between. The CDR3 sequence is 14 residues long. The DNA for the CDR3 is TGCAGTGCCATCACAGGCTCCAGTTACAATGAGCAGTTCTTC. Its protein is CSAITGSSYNEQFF.

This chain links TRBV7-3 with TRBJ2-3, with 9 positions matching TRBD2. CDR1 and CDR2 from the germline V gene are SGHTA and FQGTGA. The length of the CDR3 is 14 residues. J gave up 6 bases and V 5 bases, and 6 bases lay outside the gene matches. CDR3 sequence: CASSPASGVDTQYF. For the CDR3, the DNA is TGTGCCAGCAGCCCAGCTAGCGGGGTTGATACGCAGTATTTT.